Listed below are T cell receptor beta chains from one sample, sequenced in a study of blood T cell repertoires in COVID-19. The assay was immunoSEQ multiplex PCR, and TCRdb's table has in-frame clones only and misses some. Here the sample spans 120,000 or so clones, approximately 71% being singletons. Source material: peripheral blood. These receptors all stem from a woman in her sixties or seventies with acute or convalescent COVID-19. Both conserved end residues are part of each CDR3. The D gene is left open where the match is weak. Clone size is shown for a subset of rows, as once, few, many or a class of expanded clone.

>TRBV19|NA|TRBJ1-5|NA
TGTGCCAGTAGTAGTCAGGGTGGCCAGCCCCAGCATTTT
CASSSQGGQPQHF
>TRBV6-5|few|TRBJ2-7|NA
TGTGCCAGCAGTTACTCTCAGTACCCTTCGACTTACGAGCAGTACTTC
CASSYSQYPSTYEQYF
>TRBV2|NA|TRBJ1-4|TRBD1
TGTGCCAGCAGTGAGAGGACAGGGGACGAAAAACTGTTTTTT
CASSERTGDEKLFF
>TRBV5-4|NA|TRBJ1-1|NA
TGTGCCAGCAGCGCTATGAACACTGAAGCTTTCTTT
CASSAMNTEAFF
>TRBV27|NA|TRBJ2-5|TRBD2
TGTGCCAGCAGCCCTCTAGGACTAGCGGGAGAGACCCAGTACTTC
CASSPLGLAGETQYF
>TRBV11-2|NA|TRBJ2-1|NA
TGTGCCAGCAGCTTCGGCCTTAGCGGTGGGAATGAGCAGTTCTTC
CASSFGLSGGNEQFF
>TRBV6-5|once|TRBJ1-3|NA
TGTGCCAGCAGGACCTCCGGGAGTTCAAACACCATATATTTT
CASRTSGSSNTIYF
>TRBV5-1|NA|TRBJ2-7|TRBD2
TGCGCCAGCAGCTTGGGGACTAGCGGCTCCTACGAGCAGTACTTC
CASSLGTSGSYEQYF
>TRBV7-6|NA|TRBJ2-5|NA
TGTGCCAGCAGCTTAGGTATTGAGACCCAGTACTTC
CASSLGIETQYF
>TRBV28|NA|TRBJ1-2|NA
TGTGCCAGCAGTCCACTAGTGGGTGGCTATGGCTACACCTTC
CASSPLVGGYGYTF
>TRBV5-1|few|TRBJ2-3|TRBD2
TGCGCCAGCAGCAGAACCGGGACTAGCGGGGGTTATCCTGGATGGGATACGCAGTATTTT
CASSRTGTSGGYPGWDTQYF
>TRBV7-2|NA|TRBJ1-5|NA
TGTGCCAGCAGCTCGAGGGGAGGGCATAGCAATCAGCCCCAGCATTTT
CASSSRGGHSNQPQHF
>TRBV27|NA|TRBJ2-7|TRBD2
TGTGCCAGCAGGGCCCCGGGACTACCCTACGAGCAGTACTTC
CASRAPGLPYEQYF
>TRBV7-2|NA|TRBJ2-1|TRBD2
TGTGCCAGCAGCTTAGTTCCTAGCGGGAGCTCCTACAATGAGCAGTTCTTC
CASSLVPSGSSYNEQFF
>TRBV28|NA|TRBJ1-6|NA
TGTGCCAGCAGTTGGGGGCAGAGGAATTCACCCCTCCACTTT
CASSWGQRNSPLHF
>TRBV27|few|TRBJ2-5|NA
TGTGCCAGCAGTCCCCAGGGGAGGGGAGAGACCCAGTACTTC
CASSPQGRGETQYF
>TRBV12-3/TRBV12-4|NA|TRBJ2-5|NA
TGTGCCAGCAGTTACGGAGAAGAGACCCAGTACTTC
CASSYGEETQYF
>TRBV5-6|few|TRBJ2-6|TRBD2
TGTGCCAGCAGCGCCACGGGGAGGCGGGAGGACTCTGGGGCCAACGTCCTGACTTTC
CASSATGRREDSGANVLTF
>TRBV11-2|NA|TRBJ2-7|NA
TGTGCCAGCAGCCTTGGGACGGGAGCCTCCTACGAGCAGTACTTC
CASSLGTGASYEQYF
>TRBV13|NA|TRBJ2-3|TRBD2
TGTGCCAGCAGCTTACCCTCTAGCGGGGGAACCACAGATACGCAGTATTTT
CASSLPSSGGTTDTQYF
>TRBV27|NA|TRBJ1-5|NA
TGTGCCAGCAGTTCACGGGGGGGGCTCAATCAGCCCCAGCATTTT
CASSSRGGLNQPQHF
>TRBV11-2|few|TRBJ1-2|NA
TGTGCCAGCAGCCGCGACAGGAACTATGGCTACACCTTC
CASSRDRNYGYTF
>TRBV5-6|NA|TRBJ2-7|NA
TGTGCCAGAGACGGGTACGAGCAGTACTTC
CARDGYEQYF
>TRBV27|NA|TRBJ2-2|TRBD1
TGTGCCAGCAGCCAAGGGGGCGGCGGGGAGCTGTTTTTT
CASSQGGGGELFF
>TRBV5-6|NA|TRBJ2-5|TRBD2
TGTGCCAGCAGCCCCCGACTAGCGGGGGGGAGACAAGAGACCCAGTACTTC
CASSPRLAGGRQETQYF
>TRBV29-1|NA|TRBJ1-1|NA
TGCAGCGTTACCCTAGGGGGCACTGAAGCTTTCTTT
CSVTLGGTEAFF
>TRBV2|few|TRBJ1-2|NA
TGTGCCAGCAGGGGACAAGAGCCTAACTATGGCTACACCTTC
CASRGQEPNYGYTF
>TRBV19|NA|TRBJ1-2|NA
TGTGCCAGTAGTATGTTAACCTTGAGTCAGGGGCGCTTGCGTGGCTACACCTTC
CASSMLTLSQGRLRGYTF
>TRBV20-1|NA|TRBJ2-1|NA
TGCAGTGCTAACGCGGACAATGAGCAGTTCTTC
CSANADNEQFF
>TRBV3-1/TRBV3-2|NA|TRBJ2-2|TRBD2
TGTGCCAGCAGCCAAGTAATGGGACTAGGGAACACCGGGGAGCTGTTTTTT
CASSQVMGLGNTGELFF
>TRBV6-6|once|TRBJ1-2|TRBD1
TGTGCCAGCAACCAGGACAGGGGGCTTGGGTTTTATGGCTACACCTTC
CASNQDRGLGFYGYTF
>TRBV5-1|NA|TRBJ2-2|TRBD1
TGCGCCAGCAGCTCCCGGACAGGGGACACCGGGGAGCTGTTTTTT
CASSSRTGDTGELFF
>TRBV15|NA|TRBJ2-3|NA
TGTGCCACCAGCACCAGGGTGTCAGTAGATACGCAGTATTTT
CATSTRVSVDTQYF
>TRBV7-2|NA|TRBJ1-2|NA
TGTGCCAGCAGCTTAGATGTGGGGCGCATAAGGAAAGGCTACACCTTC
CASSLDVGRIRKGYTF
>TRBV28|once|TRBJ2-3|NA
TGTGCCAGCAGGCTACAGGGTGCAGATACGCAGTATTTT
CASRLQGADTQYF
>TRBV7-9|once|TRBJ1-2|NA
TGTGCCAGCAGCCCCCGCCAATGGAGCGGCTACACCTTC
CASSPRQWSGYTF